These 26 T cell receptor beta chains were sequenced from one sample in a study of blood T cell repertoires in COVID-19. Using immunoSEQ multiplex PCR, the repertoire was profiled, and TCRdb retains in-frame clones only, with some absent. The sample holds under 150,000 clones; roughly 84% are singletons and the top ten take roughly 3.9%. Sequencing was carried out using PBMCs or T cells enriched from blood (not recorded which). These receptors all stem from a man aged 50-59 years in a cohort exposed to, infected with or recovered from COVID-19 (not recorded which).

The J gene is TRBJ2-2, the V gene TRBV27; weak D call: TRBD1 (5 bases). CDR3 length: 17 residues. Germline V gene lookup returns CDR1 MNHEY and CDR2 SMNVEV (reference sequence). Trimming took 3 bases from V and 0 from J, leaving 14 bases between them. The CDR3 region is CASSFRAAHSNTGELFF. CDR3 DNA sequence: TGTGCCAGCAGTTTCAGGGCAGCTCACTCGAACACCGGGGAGCTGTTTTTT.

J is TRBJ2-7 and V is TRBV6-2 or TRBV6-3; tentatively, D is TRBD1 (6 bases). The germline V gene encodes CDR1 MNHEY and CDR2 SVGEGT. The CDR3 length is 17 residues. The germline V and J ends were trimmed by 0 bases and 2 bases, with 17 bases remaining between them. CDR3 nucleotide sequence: TGTGCCAGCAGTTACTCTAAGGACAGCTCCAAGGCCTACGAGCAGTACTTC. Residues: CASSYSKDSSKAYEQYF.

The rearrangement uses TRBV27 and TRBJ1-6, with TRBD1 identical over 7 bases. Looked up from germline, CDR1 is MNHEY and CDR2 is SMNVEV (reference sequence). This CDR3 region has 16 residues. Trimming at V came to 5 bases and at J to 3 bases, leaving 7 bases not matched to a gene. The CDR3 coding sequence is TGTGCCAGCAGTCCCGGGACAGCCGTCTATAATTCACCCCTCCACTTT. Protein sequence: CASSPGTAVYNSPLHF.

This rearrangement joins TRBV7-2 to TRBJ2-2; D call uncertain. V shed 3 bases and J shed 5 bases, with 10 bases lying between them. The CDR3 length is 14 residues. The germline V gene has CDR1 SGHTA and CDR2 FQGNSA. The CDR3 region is CASSFNSATGELFF. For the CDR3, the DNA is TGTGCCAGCAGCTTCAACAGTGCTACCGGGGAGCTGTTTTTT.

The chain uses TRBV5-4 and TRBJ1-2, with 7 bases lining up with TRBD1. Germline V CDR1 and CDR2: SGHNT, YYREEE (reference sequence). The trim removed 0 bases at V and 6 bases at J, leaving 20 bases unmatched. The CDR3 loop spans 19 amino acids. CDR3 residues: CASSLATIRDRKGENGYTF. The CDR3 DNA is TGTGCCAGCAGCTTGGCCACGATTCGGGACAGAAAGGGGGAAAATGGCTACACCTTC.

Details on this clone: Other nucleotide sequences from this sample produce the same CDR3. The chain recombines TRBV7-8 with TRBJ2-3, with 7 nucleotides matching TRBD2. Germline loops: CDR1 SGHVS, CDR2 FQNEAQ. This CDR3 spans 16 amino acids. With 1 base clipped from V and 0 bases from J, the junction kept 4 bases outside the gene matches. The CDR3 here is CASSLVGGSSTDTQYF. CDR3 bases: TGTGCCAGCAGCTTAGTGGGCGGGAGCAGCACAGATACGCAGTATTTT. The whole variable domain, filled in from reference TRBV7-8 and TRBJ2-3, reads GAGVSQSPRYKVAKRGQDVALRCDPISGHVSLFWYQQALGQGPEFLTYFQNEAQLDKSGLPSDRFFAERPEGSVSTLKIQRTQQEDSAVYLCASSLVGGSSTDTQYFGPGTRLTVL.

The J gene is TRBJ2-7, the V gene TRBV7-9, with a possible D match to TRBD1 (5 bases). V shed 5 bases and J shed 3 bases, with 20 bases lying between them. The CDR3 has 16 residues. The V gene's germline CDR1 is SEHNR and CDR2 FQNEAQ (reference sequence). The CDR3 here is CASSSTREQVVYEQYF. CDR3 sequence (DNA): TGTGCCAGCAGCAGCACCAGGGAACAGGTCGTCTACGAGCAGTACTTC.

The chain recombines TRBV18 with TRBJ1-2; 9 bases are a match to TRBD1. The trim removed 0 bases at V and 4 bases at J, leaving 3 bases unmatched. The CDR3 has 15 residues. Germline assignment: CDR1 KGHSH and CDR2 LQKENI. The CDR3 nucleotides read TGTGCCAGCTCACCACCGGGACAGGGAAGCTATGGCTACACCTTC. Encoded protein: CASSPPGQGSYGYTF.

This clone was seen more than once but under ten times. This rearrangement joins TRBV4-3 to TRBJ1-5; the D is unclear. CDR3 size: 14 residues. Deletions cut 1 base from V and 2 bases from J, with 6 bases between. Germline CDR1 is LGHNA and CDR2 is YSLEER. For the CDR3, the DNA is TGCGCCAGCAGCCAAGGCAGCGGCAATCAGCCCCAGCATTTT. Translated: CASSQGSGNQPQHF.

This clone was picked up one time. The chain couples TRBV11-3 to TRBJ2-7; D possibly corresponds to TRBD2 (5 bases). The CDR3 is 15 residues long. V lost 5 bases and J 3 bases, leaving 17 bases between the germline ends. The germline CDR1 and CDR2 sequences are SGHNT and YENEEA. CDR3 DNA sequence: TGTGCCAGCAGCCCAGGACTCGGGGTCCTCTACGAGCAGTACTTC. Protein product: CASSPGLGVLYEQYF.

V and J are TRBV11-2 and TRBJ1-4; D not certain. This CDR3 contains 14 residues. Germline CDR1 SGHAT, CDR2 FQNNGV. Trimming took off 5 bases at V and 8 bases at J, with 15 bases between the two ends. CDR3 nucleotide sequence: TGTGCCAGCAGCGTCTGGACTGCCAGCGAAAAACTGTTTTTT. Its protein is CASSVWTASEKLFF.

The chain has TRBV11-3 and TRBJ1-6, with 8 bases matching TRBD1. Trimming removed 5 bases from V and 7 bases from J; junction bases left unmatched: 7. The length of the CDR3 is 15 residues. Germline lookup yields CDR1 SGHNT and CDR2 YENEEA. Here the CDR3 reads CASSPGTGENSPLHF. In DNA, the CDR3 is TGTGCCAGCAGCCCCGGGACAGGCGAAAATTCACCCCTCCACTTT.

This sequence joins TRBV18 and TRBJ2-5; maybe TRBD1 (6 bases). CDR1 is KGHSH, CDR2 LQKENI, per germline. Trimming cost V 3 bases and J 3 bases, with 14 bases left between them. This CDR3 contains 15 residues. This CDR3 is CASSPRRDIKETQYF. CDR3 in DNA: TGTGCCAGCTCACCTCGCCGGGACATTAAAGAGACCCAGTACTTC.

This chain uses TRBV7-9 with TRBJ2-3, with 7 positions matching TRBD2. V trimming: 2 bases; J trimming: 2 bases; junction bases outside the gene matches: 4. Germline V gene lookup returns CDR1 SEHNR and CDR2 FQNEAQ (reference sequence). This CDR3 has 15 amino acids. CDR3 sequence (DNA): TGTGCCAGCAGCTTAACGGGGGGATACACAGATACGCAGTATTTT. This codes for CASSLTGGYTDTQYF.

The CDR3 loop reads CASSLQTGNTEAFF. The DNA of the CDR3 is TGTGCCAGCAGCTTACAAACAGGGAACACTGAAGCTTTCTTT. This chain connects TRBV7-8 to TRBJ1-1, with TRBD1 as a possible D gene (5 bases). Per germline, CDR1 SGHVS and CDR2 FQNEAQ. With 2 bases removed from V and 1 base from J, the gap between germline ends came to 8 bases. The CDR3 is 14 amino acids.

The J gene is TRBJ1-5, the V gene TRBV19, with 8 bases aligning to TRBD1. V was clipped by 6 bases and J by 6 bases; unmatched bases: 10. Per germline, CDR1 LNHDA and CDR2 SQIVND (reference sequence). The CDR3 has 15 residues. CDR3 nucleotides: TGTGCCAGTAGAGCCGGGACAGGTGGCGGTCAGCCCCAGCATTTT. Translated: CASRAGTGGGQPQHF.

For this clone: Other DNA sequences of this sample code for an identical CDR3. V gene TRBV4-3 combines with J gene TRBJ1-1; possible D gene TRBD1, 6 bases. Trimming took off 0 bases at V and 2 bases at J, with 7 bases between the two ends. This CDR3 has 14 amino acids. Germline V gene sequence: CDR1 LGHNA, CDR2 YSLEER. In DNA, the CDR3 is TGCGCCAGCAGCCAAGACAGGGGAAACACTGAAGCTTTCTTT. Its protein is CASSQDRGNTEAFF.

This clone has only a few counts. The CDR3 here is CASSIATGIEKLFF. For the CDR3, the DNA is TGTGCCAGTAGTATAGCCACAGGGATTGAAAAACTGTTTTTT. V gene TRBV19 combines with J gene TRBJ1-4; possible D gene TRBD1, 6 bases. V was pared by 1 base and J by 7 bases, with 10 bases between. Germline loops: CDR1 LNHDA, CDR2 SQIVND (reference sequence). This CDR3 has 14 amino acids.

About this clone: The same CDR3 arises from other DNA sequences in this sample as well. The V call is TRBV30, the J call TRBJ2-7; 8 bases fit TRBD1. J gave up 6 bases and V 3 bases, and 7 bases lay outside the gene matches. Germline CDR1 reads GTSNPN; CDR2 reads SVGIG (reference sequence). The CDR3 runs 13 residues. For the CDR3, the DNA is TGTGCCTGGAGCCCCACAGGGGGTCCCGAGCAGTACTTC. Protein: CAWSPTGGPEQYF.

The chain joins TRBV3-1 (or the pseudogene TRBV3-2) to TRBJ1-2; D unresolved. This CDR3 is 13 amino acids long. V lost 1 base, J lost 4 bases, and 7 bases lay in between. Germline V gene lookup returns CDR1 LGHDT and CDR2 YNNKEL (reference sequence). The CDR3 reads CASSQGRGYGYTF. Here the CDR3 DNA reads TGTGCCAGCAGCCAAGGACGGGGCTATGGCTACACCTTC.

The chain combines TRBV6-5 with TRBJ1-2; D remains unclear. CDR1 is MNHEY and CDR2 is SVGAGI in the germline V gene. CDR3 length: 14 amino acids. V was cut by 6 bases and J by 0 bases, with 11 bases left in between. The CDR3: CASRGEVANYGYTF. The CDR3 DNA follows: TGTGCCAGCAGGGGCGAAGTAGCTAACTATGGCTACACCTTC.

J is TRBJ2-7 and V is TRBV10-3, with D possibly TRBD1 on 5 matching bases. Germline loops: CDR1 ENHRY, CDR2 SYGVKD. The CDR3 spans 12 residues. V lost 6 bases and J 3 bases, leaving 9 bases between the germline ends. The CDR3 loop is CAIRDNYYEQYF. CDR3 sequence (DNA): TGTGCCATCAGGGACAATTACTACGAGCAGTACTTC.

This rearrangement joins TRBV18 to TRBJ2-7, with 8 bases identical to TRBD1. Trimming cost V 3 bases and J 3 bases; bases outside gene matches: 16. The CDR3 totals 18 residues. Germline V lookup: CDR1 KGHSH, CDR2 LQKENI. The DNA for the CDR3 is TGTGCCAGCTCACCGCTGAGTTTTAGTACAGGGGGGAACTACGAGCAGTACTTC. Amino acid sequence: CASSPLSFSTGGNYEQYF.

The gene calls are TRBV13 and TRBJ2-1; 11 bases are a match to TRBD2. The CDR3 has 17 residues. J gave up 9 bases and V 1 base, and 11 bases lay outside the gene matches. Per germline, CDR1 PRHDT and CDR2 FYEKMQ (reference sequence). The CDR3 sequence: CASSLEIRLAGGSEQFF. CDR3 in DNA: TGTGCCAGCAGCTTAGAAATCCGATTAGCGGGAGGGAGTGAGCAGTTCTTC.

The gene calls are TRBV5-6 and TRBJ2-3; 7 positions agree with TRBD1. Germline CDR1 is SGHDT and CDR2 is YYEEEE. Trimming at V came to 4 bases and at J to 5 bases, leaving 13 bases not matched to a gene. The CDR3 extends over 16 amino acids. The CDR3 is CASSKLTGVFGDTQYF. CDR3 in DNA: TGTGCCAGCAGCAAACTTACAGGGGTTTTTGGAGATACGCAGTATTTT.

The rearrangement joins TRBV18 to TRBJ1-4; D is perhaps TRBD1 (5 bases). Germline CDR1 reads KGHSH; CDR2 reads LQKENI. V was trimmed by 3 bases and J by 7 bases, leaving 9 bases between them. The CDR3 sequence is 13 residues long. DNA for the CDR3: TGTGCCAGCTCACCCGACAGTTTTGAAAAACTGTTTTTT. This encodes CASSPDSFEKLFF.